This T cell receptor beta chain was retrieved from a study of PD-L1 blockade in urothelial cancer. Produced via immunoSEQ multiplex PCR; TCRdb's table is partial and in-frame only. The sample carries around 110,000 clones, around 89% recorded once. The length of the CDR3 is 12 residues. The germline V and J ends were trimmed by 2 bases and 3 bases, with 4 bases remaining between them. Germline values: CDR1 SEHNR, CDR2 FQNEAQ (reference sequence). Note on this clone: Antigen: not known.

Whole-study results and caveats: Having blood TCR clonality under the median before treatment predicted better survival.

Time point reported: peripheral blood 6 weeks after treatment start. The J gene is TRBJ1-1, the V gene TRBV7-9; D uncertain. Source: PBMCs, taken around atezolizumab (anti-PD-L1) treatment. This TCR came from a man aged 55 to 70 with urothelial cancer. The CDR3 bases are TGTGCCAGCAGCTTATCGGACACTGAAGCTTTCTTT. It yields the protein CASSLSDTEAFF.